Included here is one T cell receptor (beta chain) sequence, with context. Its specificity is not known. The second PCR ran roughly 7 to 12 cycles with a sample-barcoded 5' primer and J-beta primers. TCRdb re-derived calls from the 5' RACE reads in MiXCR, one entry per CDR3 protein. The sample has 1.2 million to 1.5 million distinct CDR3 sequences; 42% are singletons. Trimming took off 1 base at V and 4 bases at J, with 11 bases between the two ends. The CDR3 contains 14 residues. Germline CDR1 SGHRS, CDR2 YFSETQ. The sample comes from a study of blood T cells in healthy people across ages. Study at large: Roughly one uniquely barcoded beta molecule per two T cells was captured. Study-wide findings and caveats: Among T cells, TCR beta diversity per million cells dropped roughly linearly as age rose.

Sequencing was carried out using blood. V is TRBV5-1 and J is TRBJ1-1; D perhaps matches TRBD1 (5 bases). The clonotype was recovered from a woman aged 18-35 years in good health. CDR3 DNA sequence: TGCGCCAGCAGCTTGCTCCAGGGTGGCACTGAAGCTTTCTTT. It yields the protein CASSLLQGGTEAFF.